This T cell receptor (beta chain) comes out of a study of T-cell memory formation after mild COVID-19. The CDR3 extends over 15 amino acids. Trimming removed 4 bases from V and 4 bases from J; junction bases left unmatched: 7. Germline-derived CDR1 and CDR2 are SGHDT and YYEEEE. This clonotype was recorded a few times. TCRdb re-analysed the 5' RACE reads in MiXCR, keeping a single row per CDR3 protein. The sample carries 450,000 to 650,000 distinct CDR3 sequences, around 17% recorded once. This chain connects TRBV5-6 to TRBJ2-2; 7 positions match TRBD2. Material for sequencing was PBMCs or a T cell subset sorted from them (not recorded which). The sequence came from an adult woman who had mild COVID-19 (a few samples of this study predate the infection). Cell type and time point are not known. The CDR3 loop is CASSLWGGSTGELFF. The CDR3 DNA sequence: TGTGCCAGCAGCCTCTGGGGGGGTAGCACCGGGGAGCTGTTTTTT. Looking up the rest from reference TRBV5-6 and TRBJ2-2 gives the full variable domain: DAGVTQSPTHLIKTRGQQVTLRCSPKSGHDTVSWYQQALGQGPQFIFQYYEEEERQRGNFPDRFSGHQFPNYSSELNVNALLLGDSALYLCASSLWGGSTGELFFGEGSRLTVL.